This entry concerns a single T cell receptor (beta chain). Its antigen remains unknown. This sample is part of a study of cytomegalovirus exposure and HLA in healthy donors. Use of 60 Vbeta and 13 Jbeta primers characterized the PCR. The data were produced by immunoSEQ multiplex PCR, yet TCRdb's version contains in-frame clones alone and is incomplete. The sample contains about 260,000 clones, roughly 70% of which appear only once. With 4 bases removed from V and 3 bases from J, the gap between germline ends came to 7 bases. Looked up from germline, CDR1 is SGHVS and CDR2 is FQNEAQ. The CDR3 loop spans 12 amino acids. General study points: For cytomegalovirus status, the classifier reportedly gave diagnoses with high specificity and sensitivity. Segments of the TCR beta V type were, in most cases, productive about 90% or about 30% of the time in an earlier analysis.

Sequencing input: PBMCs. The clonotype was recovered from a female donor in good health and CMV-seronegative. The chain recombines TRBV7-8 with TRBJ2-7, with D hard to call. CDR3 residues: CASSSTNYEQYF. CDR3 bases: TGTGCCAGCAGCTCCACAAACTACGAGCAGTACTTC.